These 22 T cell receptor beta chains came from one sample sequenced in a study of shared clonotypes between healthy human individuals. The protocol was immunoSEQ multiplex PCR, while the TCRdb copy is restricted to in-frame clones and leaves out a portion. This table has some 900,000 clones, around three quarters appearing once. Sample: memory CD4+ T cells sorted from blood. Indicated subset: CD45RA-negative fraction. The receptors come from a man between 18 and 35 years old in good health.

The V and J genes are TRBV2 and TRBJ2-5; 10 bases fit TRBD2. With V trimmed by 5 bases and J by 5 bases, 5 bases remained unmatched. The CDR3 has 14 amino acids. In germline, CDR1 is SNHLY, CDR2 FYNNEI. The CDR3 sequence is CASSQGLARETQYF. The CDR3 DNA is TGTGCCAGCAGTCAGGGACTAGCGAGGGAGACCCAGTACTTC.

This clone was picked up a small number of times. The chain employs TRBV7-2 and TRBJ2-5, with D perhaps TRBD2 (6 bases). Germline lookup yields CDR1 SGHTA and CDR2 FQGNSA. Trimming took 1 base from V and 8 from J, leaving 14 bases between them. CDR3 length equals 14 residues. Written as DNA, the CDR3 is TGTGCCAGCAGCTTAGATCGCACTAGCCCTACCCAGTACTTC. This gives the protein CASSLDRTSPTQYF.

V is TRBV6-5 and J is TRBJ2-1; D may be TRBD1 or TRBD2 (5 bases each). CDR3 size: 14 residues. The V and J ends lost 5 bases and 8 bases respectively, with 16 bases between them. Germline-derived CDR1 and CDR2 are MNHEY and SVGAGI. CDR3 residues: CASSTPTGAYEQFF. CDR3 nucleotides: TGTGCCAGCAGTACCCCGACCGGGGCCTATGAGCAGTTCTTC.

The V call is TRBV5-1, the J call TRBJ2-5; a possible D gene is TRBD1 (5 bases). Germline CDR1 SGHRS, CDR2 YFSETQ. CDR3 length: 12 residues. V lost 3 bases and J lost 7, with 10 bases in between. In nucleotides, the CDR3 is TGCGCCAGCAGCTCCCAGGGATGGACCCAGTACTTC. Protein: CASSSQGWTQYF.

The V gene is TRBV4-1, the J gene TRBJ2-7; D may be TRBD1 (5 bases). From germline, CDR1 is MGHRA and CDR2 YSYEKL. Trimming removed 0 bases from V and 4 bases from J, with 13 bases in between. This CDR3 spans 15 amino acids. For the CDR3, the DNA is TGCGCCAGCAGCCAAGATGCCACCCAGGGTTACGAGCAGTACTTC. It is translated as CASSQDATQGYEQYF.

The genes are TRBV19 and TRBJ1-2; no firm D call. The CDR3 loop spans 14 amino acids. CDR1 is LNHDA and CDR2 is SQIVND in the germline V gene (reference sequence). V shed 5 bases and J shed 2 bases, with 12 bases lying between them. The CDR3: CASSSQHGNYGYTF. The CDR3 DNA reads as TGTGCCAGTAGTTCTCAGCACGGGAACTATGGCTACACCTTC.

The chain couples TRBV7-9 to TRBJ1-1, with a tentative D call TRBD1 (5 bases). With 1 base removed from V and 0 bases from J, the gap between germline ends came to 9 bases. Germline CDR1 reads SEHNR; CDR2 reads FQNEAQ (reference sequence). CDR3 size: 15 residues. CDR3 loop: CASSLEEGMNTEAFF. The CDR3 nucleotides are TGTGCCAGCAGCTTAGAAGAGGGGATGAACACTGAAGCTTTCTTT. Using reference TRBV7-9 and TRBJ1-1 for the parts outside the CDR3, the full variable domain is DTGVSQNPRHKITKRGQNVTFRCDPISEHNRLYWYRQTLGQGPEFLTYFQNEAQLEKSRLLSDRFSAERPKGSFSTLEIQRTEQGDSAMYLCASSLEEGMNTEAFFGQGTRLTVV.

The V gene is TRBV18, the J gene TRBJ1-2; 7 bases fit TRBD1. From germline, CDR1 is KGHSH and CDR2 LQKENI. With V trimmed by 2 bases and J by 7 bases, 16 bases remained unmatched. There are 17 residues in the CDR3. For the CDR3, the DNA is TGTGCCAGCTCACCATCTAGACAGGGAGATCGATCAGGTGGCTACACCTTC. Translated, it gives CASSPSRQGDRSGGYTF. The whole variable domain, filled in from reference TRBV18 and TRBJ1-2, reads NAGVMQNPRHLVRRRGQEARLRCSPMKGHSHVYWYRQLPEEGLKFMVYLQKENIIDESGMPKERFSAEFPKEGPSILRIQQVVRGDSAAYFCASSPSRQGDRSGGYTFGSGTRLTVV.

The V gene is TRBV9, the J gene TRBJ2-7, with 13 bases matching TRBD2. Trimming removed 3 bases from V and 5 bases from J; junction bases left unmatched: 11. CDR1 is SGDLS and CDR2 is YYNGEE in the germline V gene. The CDR3 runs to 17 residues. The CDR3 coding sequence is TGTGCCAGCAGCGCCGGACTAGCGGGAGTTCCTGGGAACGAGCAGTACTTC. It is translated as CASSAGLAGVPGNEQYF.

The chain is built from TRBV7-2 and TRBJ2-7, with 8 nucleotides matching TRBD2. This CDR3 is 15 amino acids long. V was pared by 5 bases and J by 4 bases, with 10 bases of the junction left unmatched. Germline V gene sequence: CDR1 SGHTA, CDR2 FQGNSA. The CDR3 coding sequence is TGTGCCAGCAGCCGTAGACTAGCGCGGGGATACGAGCAGTACTTC. The encoded protein is CASSRRLARGYEQYF.

This clone was seen once. V gene TRBV11-1 combines with J gene TRBJ2-2; 7 nucleotides line up with TRBD1. Germline assignment: CDR1 SGHAT and CDR2 FQDESV (reference sequence). This CDR3 has 15 amino acids. The trim removed 4 bases at V and 2 bases at J, leaving 4 bases unmatched. CDR3 bases: TGTGCCAGCAGCTCCAGACAGGGAAACACCGGGGAGCTGTTTTTT. Translated: CASSSRQGNTGELFF.

The chain couples TRBV15 to TRBJ1-3; 7 nucleotides align to TRBD1. Trimming at V came to 6 bases and at J to 4 bases, leaving 6 bases not matched to a gene. This CDR3 comprises 14 residues. CDR1 and CDR2 from the germline V gene are LNHNV and YYDKDF (reference sequence). For the CDR3, the DNA is TGTGCCACCAGTCTTGGGACAGAAGGAAACACCATATATTTT. It is translated as CATSLGTEGNTIYF.

This clone was picked up one time. The CDR3 sequence: CASRPTTTTTSEQYF. CDR3 DNA: TGTGCCAGCAGGCCAACCACTACCACCACCTCCGAGCAGTACTTC. This chain links TRBV2 with TRBJ2-7; D gene uncertain. CDR3 length: 15 residues. The germline V gene has CDR1 SNHLY and CDR2 FYNNEI. Between the trimmed V and J ends, which lost 6 bases and 6 bases, there was a span of 21 bases.

J is TRBJ2-3 and V is TRBV5-1; perhaps TRBD2 as D (5 bases). Germline loops: CDR1 SGHRS, CDR2 YFSETQ. With 3 bases removed from V and 0 bases from J, the gap between germline ends came to 11 bases. The CDR3 covers 15 residues. The CDR3 DNA reads TGCGCCAGCAGCTCGGACGGGGTTAGCACAGATACGCAGTATTTT. Its translation: CASSSDGVSTDTQYF.

The CDR3 DNA sequence: TGTGCCAGCAGCTCGGACAGGGTCTCTGGAAACACCATATATTTT. Its protein product is CASSSDRVSGNTIYF. The chain employs TRBV5-5 and TRBJ1-3; 8 nucleotides line up with TRBD1. V trimming: 3 bases; J trimming: 0 bases; junction bases outside the gene matches: 2. This CDR3 is built from 15 residues. Germline-derived CDR1 and CDR2 are SGHKS and YYEKEE (reference sequence).

This clone has a single count. This sequence joins TRBV28 and TRBJ1-4, with TRBD1 identical over 9 bases. Germline CDR1 reads MDHEN; CDR2 reads SYDVKM. J gave up 14 bases and V 3 bases, and 13 bases lay outside the gene matches. This CDR3 spans 15 amino acids. DNA of the CDR3: TGTGCCAGCAGTTTGTCTGGACAGGGGAATGCCCCTCTGTTTTTT. Translating it yields CASSLSGQGNAPLFF.

The V call is TRBV6-6, the J call TRBJ2-5, with D uncertain. The DNA matches TRBJ2-7 better at its end, which makes the J call doubtful. The germline V gene has CDR1 MNHNY and CDR2 SVGAGI (reference sequence). The CDR3 is 14 amino acids. CDR3: CASSYEKGRSEQYF. For the CDR3, the DNA is TGTGCCAGCAGTTACGAAAAGGGCCGAAGCGAGCAGTACTTC.

In this sample, this clone turned up many times. The same CDR3 can be traced to other DNA sequences in this sample. The chain employs TRBV4-1 and TRBJ2-5; D is possibly TRBD2 (6 bases). Germline values: CDR1 MGHRA, CDR2 YSYEKL. The ends were cut back, 0 bases at V and 9 bases at J, with 17 bases in the middle. This CDR3 has 15 amino acids. DNA for the CDR3: TGCGCCAGCAGCCAAGAGCTCGCGGGAAGCCAGTCCCAGTACTTC. This encodes CASSQELAGSQSQYF.

This clone was detected only a few times. The chain uses TRBV6-5 and TRBJ1-1; 9 nucleotides align to TRBD1. Germline V lookup: CDR1 MNHEY, CDR2 SVGAGI. The CDR3 covers 14 residues. The J segment lost 5 bases and the V segment lost 5 bases, leaving 6 bases of the junction unmatched. The CDR3 here is CASSQGTGITEAFF. CDR3 DNA: TGTGCCAGCAGTCAAGGGACAGGGATAACTGAAGCTTTCTTT.

This chain links TRBV7-9 with TRBJ1-1; D is unclear. Germline loops: CDR1 SEHNR, CDR2 FQNEAQ (reference sequence). The V end was cut by 1 base, the J end by 11 bases, with 11 bases between. The CDR3 consists of 12 residues. CDR3 region: CASSLGAVRAFF. Written as DNA, the CDR3 is TGTGCCAGCAGCTTAGGGGCCGTGAGGGCTTTCTTT.

This clone has a single count. The V and J genes are TRBV5-1 and TRBJ2-2; 11 nucleotides match TRBD1. CDR3 length: 14 residues. V trimming: 8 bases; J trimming: 4 bases; junction bases outside the gene matches: 4. Germline CDR1 is SGHRS and CDR2 is YFSETQ. The CDR3 loop is CASKGTGGTGELFF. CDR3 bases: TGCGCCAGTAAGGGGACAGGGGGCACCGGGGAGCTGTTTTTT.

This chain uses TRBV5-4 with TRBJ2-2; D is unclear. There are 13 residues in the CDR3. Germline V gives CDR1 SGHNT, CDR2 YYREEE (reference sequence). Trimming cost V 3 bases and J 4 bases, with 7 bases left between them. In DNA form, the CDR3 reads TGTGCCAGCAGCTCCTACTCCACCGGGGAGCTGTTTTTT. Amino acids: CASSSYSTGELFF.